This TCR beta chain was observed in a study of cytomegalovirus exposure and HLA in healthy donors. The study, taken as a whole, reports: Researchers counted some 150 TCR beta chains as cytomegalovirus-associated. Within the data, a cluster of highly shared sequence variants was likely a sequencing artifact. Presence/absence analyses supposed approximately even sequencing depth among donors.

Between the trimmed V and J ends, which lost 7 bases and 2 bases, there was a span of 7 bases. Germline V CDR1 and CDR2: SNHLY, FYNNEI. This CDR3 region has 12 residues. The PCR ran on 60 Vbeta and 13 Jbeta primers. Assay used: immunoSEQ multiplex PCR; TCRdb lists only in-frame clones, some missing. The sample has approximately 180,000 clones, more than 80% seen once. In this sample, this clone turned up a few times. Its antigen is not identified. The chain has TRBV2 and TRBJ2-3; D unclear. Sequencing input: PBMCs. The clonotype originates from a young woman in good health and CMV-seropositive. This CDR3 is CASIAFTDTQYF. The DNA for the CDR3 is TGTGCCAGCATAGCTTTCACAGATACGCAGTATTTT.